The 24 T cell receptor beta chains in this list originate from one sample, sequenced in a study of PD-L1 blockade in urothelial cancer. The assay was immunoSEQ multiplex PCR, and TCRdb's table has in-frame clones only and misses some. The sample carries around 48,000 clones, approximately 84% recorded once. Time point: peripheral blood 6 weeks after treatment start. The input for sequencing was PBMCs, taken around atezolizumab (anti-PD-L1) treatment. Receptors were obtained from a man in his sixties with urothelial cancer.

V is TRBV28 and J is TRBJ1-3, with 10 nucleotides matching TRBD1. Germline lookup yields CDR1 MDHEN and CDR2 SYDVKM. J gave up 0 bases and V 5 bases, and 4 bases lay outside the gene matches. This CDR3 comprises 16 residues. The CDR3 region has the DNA TGTGCCAGCAGTCCGACAGGGGGCATCTCTGGAAACACCATATATTTT. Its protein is CASSPTGGISGNTIYF.

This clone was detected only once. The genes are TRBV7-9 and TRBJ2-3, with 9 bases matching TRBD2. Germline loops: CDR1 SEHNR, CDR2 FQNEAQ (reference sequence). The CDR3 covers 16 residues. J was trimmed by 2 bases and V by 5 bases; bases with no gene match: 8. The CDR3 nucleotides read TGTGCCAGCAGCCTCGCGACTAGCGGCCCCACAGATACGCAGTATTTT. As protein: CASSLATSGPTDTQYF.

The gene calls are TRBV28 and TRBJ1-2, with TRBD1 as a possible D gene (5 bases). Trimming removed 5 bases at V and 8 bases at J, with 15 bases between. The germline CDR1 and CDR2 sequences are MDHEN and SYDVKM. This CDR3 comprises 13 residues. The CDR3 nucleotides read TGTGCCAGCAGTCGAACAGGTTCTCGGGGCTACACCTTC. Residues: CASSRTGSRGYTF.

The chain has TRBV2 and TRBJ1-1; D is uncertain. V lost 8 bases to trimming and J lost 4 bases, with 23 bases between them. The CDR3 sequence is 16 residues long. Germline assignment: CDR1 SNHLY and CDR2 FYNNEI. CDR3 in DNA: TGTGCCAGCGTAAGCAGGCTAGCTGGCTCGGGCACTGAAGCTTTCTTT. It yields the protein CASVSRLAGSGTEAFF.

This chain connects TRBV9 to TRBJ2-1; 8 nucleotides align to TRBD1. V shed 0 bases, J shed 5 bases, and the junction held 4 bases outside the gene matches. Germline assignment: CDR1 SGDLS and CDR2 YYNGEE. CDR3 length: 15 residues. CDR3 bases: TGTGCCAGCAGCGTAGTTGGACAGGGTGACAATGAGCAGTTCTTC. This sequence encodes CASSVVGQGDNEQFF.

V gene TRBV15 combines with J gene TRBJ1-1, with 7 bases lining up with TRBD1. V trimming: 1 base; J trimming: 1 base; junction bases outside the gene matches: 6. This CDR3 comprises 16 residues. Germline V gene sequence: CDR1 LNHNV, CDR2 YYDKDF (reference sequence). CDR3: CATSRGTGTANTEAFF. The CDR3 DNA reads TGTGCCACCAGCAGAGGCACCGGGACAGCGAACACTGAAGCTTTCTTT.

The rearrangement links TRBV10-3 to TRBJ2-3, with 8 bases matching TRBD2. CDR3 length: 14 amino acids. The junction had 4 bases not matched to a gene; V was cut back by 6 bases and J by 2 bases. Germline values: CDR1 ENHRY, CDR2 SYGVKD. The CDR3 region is CAIRAGGPTDTQYF. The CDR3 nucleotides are TGTGCCATCAGGGCGGGGGGACCCACAGATACGCAGTATTTT.

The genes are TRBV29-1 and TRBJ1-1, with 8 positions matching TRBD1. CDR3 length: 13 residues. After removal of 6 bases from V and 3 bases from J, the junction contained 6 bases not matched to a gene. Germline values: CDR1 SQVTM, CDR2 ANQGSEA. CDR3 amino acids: CSVRGQGHTEAFF. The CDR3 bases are TGCAGCGTGCGCGGACAGGGCCACACTGAAGCTTTCTTT.

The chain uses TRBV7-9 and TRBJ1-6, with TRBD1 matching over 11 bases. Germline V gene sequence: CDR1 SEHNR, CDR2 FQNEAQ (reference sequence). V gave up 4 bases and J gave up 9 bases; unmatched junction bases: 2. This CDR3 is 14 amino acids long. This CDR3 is CASSSGQGASPLHF. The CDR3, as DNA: TGTGCCAGCAGCTCAGGACAGGGGGCTTCACCCCTCCACTTT.

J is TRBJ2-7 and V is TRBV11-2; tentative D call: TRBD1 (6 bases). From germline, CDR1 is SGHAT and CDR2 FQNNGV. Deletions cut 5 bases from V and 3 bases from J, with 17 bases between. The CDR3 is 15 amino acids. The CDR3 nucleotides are TGTGCCAGCAGCCTCCCGGGCGCAGGGGTCTACGAGCAGTACTTC. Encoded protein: CASSLPGAGVYEQYF.

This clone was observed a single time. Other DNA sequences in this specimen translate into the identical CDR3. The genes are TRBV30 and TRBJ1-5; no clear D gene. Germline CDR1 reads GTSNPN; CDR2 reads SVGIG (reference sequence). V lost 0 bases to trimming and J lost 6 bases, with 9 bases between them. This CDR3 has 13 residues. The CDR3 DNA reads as TGTGCCTGGAGTGTAACTGGTTTTCAGCCCCAGCATTTT. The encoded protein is CAWSVTGFQPQHF. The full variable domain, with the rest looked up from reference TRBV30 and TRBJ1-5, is SQTIHQWPATLVQPVGSPLSLECTVEGTSNPNLYWYRQAAGRGLQLLFYSVGIGQISSEVPQNLSASRPQDRQFILSSKKLLLSDSGFYLCAWSVTGFQPQHFGDGTRLSIL.

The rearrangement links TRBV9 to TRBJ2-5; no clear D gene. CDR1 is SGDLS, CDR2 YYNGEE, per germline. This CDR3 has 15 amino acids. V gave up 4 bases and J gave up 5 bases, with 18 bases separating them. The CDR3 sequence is CASSPLVGGPETQYF. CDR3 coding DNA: TGTGCCAGCAGCCCACTGGTAGGTGGGCCGGAGACCCAGTACTTC.

The CDR3 DNA sequence: TGTGCCAGCAGCGAACACAGGGATGGCTACACCTTC. Its protein product is CASSEHRDGYTF. The chain links TRBV7-8 to TRBJ1-2; D is perhaps TRBD1 (6 bases). CDR1 is SGHVS, CDR2 FQNEAQ, per germline. The V end lost 5 bases, the J end lost 6 bases, and 10 bases lay between the germline ends. The CDR3 extends over 12 amino acids.

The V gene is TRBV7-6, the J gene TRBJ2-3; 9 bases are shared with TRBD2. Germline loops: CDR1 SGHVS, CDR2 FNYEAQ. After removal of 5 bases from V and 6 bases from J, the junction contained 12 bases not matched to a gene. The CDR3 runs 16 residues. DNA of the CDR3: TGTGCCAGCAGCCCGGGTGCGGGGGGGGGCTTTGATACGCAGTATTTT. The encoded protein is CASSPGAGGGFDTQYF. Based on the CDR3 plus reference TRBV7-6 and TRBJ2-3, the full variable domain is GAGVSQSPRYKVTKRGQDVALRCDPISGHVSLYWYRQALGQGPEFLTYFNYEAQQDKSGLPNDRFSAERPEGSISTLTIQRTEQRDSAMYRCASSPGAGGGFDTQYFGPGTRLTVL.

The CDR3 here is CASSVRDSPNWAFF. The DNA for the CDR3 is TGTGCCAGCTCAGTCCGGGACAGCCCCAATTGGGCTTTCTTT. The J gene is TRBJ1-1, the V gene TRBV18; the match to TRBD1 covers 7 bases. Germline trimming cut 5 bases from V and 11 bases from J; bases unmatched to any gene: 14. CDR1 is KGHSH, CDR2 LQKENI, per germline. This CDR3 spans 14 amino acids.

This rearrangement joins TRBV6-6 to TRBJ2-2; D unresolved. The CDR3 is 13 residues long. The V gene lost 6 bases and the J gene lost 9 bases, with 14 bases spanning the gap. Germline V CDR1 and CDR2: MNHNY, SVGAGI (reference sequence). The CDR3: CASSPSPPRELFF. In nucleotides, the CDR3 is TGTGCCAGCAGCCCCTCCCCCCCTCGGGAGCTGTTTTTT.

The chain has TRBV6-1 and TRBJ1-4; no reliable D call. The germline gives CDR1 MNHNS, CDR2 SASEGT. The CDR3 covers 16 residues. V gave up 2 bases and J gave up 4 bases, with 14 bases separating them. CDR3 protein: CASSEQQQPNNEKLFF. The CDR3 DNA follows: TGTGCCAGCAGTGAACAACAGCAACCTAATAATGAAAAACTGTTTTTT.

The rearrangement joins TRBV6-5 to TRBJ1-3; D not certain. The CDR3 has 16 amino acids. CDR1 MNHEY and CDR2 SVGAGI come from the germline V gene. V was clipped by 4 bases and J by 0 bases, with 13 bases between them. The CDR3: CASSLRQPGSGNTIYF. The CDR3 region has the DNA TGTGCCAGCAGTTTGCGGCAGCCGGGCTCTGGAAACACCATATATTTT.

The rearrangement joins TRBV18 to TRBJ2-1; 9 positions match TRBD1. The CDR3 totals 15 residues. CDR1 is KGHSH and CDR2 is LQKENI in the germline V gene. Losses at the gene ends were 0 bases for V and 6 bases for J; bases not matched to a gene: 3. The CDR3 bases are TGTGCCAGCTCACCACCGGGGACAGGGCTCAATGAGCAGTTCTTC. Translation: CASSPPGTGLNEQFF. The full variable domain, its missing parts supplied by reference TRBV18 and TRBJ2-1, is NAGVMQNPRHLVRRRGQEARLRCSPMKGHSHVYWYRQLPEEGLKFMVYLQKENIIDESGMPKERFSAEFPKEGPSILRIQQVVRGDSAAYFCASSPPGTGLNEQFFGPGTRLTVL.

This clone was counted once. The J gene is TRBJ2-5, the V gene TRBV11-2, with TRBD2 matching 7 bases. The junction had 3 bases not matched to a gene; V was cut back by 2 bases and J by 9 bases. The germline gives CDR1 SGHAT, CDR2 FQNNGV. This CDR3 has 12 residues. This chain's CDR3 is CASSLLRGAQYF. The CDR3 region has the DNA TGTGCCAGCAGCTTACTTCGGGGGGCCCAGTACTTC.

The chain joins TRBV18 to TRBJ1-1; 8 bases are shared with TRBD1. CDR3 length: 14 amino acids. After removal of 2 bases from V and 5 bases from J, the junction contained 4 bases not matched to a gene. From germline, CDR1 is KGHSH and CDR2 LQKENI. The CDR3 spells CASSPDRGGTEAFF. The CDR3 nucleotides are TGTGCCAGCTCACCAGACAGGGGAGGGACTGAAGCTTTCTTT.

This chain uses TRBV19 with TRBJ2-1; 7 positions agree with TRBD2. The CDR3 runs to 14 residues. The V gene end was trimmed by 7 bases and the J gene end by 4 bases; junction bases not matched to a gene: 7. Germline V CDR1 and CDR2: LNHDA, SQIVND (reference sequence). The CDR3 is CASNKRGQYNEQFF. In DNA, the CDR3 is TGTGCCAGTAATAAGCGGGGCCAGTACAATGAGCAGTTCTTC.

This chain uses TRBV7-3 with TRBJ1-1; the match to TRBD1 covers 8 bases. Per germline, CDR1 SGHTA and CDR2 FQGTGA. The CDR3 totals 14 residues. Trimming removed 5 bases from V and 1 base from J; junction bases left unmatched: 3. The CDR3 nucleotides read TGTGCCAGCAGCCTACAGGGGGGGAACACTGAAGCTTTCTTT. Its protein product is CASSLQGGNTEAFF.

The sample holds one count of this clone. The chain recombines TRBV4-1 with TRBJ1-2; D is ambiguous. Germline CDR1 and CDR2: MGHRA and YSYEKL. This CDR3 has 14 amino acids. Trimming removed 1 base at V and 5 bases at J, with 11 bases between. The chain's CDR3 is CASSQGAGGYGYTF. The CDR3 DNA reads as TGCGCCAGCAGCCAAGGAGCCGGCGGATATGGCTACACCTTC.